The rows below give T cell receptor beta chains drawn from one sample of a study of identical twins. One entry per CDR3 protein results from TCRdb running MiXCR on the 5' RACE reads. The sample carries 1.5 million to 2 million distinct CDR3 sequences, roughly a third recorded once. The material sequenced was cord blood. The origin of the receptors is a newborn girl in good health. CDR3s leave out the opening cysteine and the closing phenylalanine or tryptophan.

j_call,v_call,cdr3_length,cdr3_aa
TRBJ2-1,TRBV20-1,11,STGTYSYNEQF
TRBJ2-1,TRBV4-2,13,ASSQDPDRYNEQF
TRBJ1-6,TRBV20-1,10,SASRGQSPLH
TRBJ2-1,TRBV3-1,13,ASSPPGEAYNGQF
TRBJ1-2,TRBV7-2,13,ASRPTARSDYGYT
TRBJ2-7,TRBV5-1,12,ASSSGTSGYEQY
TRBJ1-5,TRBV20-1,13,SASRSGLLYQPQH
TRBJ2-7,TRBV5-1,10,ASSSDAYEQY
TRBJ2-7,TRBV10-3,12,AISDSWAGDEQY
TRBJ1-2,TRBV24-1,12,ATSDKGPFYGYT
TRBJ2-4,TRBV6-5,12,ASSPTSFTYGQY
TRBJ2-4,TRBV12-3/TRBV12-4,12,AGSFPGAKNIQY
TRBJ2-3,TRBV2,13,ASIWTSGVTDTQY
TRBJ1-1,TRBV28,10,ASSLKVSEAF
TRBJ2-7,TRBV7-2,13,ASSPAGGGVGEQY
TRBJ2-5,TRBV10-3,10,AISEGQETQY
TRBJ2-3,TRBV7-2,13,ASSRDGLSTDTQY
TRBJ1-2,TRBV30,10,AWSVGVNGYT
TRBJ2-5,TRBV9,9,ASSVDETQY
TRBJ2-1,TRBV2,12,ASSETSGGLEQF
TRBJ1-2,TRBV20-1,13,SASDSGTGSVGYT
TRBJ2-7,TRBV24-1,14,ATSDWGQGAEDEQY
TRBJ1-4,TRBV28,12,ASSLFGFGEKLF
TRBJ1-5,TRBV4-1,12,ASSQPKTNQPQN
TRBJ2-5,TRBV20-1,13,SAPQAGDSYNEQY
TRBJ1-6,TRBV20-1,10,SARTDNSPLH
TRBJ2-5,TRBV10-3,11,AISGLALQTQY
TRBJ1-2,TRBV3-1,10,ASSQGQGGYT
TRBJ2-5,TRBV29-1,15,SVGGAVVRGGFKTQY
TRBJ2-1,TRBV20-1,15,SAVGLAGVVSYNEQF
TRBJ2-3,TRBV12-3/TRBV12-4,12,ASSLAPEGDTQY
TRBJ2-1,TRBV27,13,ASSLSRLAGDEQF
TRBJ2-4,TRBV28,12,ASSLPGGGNIQY
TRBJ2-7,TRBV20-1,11,SASSREGREQY
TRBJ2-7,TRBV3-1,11,ASTLAGAYGQY
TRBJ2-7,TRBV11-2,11,ASSPGQWGEQY
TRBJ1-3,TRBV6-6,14,ASSYLGQRSGNTIY
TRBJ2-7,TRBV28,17,ASSLTQGLAGEGPYEQY
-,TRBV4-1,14,ASSPRSGLARYEQY
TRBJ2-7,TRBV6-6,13,ATGTSGLSSYEQY
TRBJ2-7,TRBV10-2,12,ASSENGFSYEQY
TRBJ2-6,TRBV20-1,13,SARDHGSGANVLT
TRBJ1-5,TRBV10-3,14,AISESQGVPNQPQH
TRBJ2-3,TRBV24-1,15,ATSDRTRTGGRDTQY
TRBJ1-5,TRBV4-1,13,ASSLQTGGNQPQH
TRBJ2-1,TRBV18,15,ASSPSLLAAQHNEQF
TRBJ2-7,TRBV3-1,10,ASSQDRGEQY
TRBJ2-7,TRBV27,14,ASRAKTSGSSYEQY
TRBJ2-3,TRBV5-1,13,ASSLGTGNTDTQY
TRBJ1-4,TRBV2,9,ASRVTGKLF
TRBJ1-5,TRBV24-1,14,ATSDGGTGGNQPQH
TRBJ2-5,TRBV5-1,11,ASNPGAEETQY
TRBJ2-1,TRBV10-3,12,AISAGFSYNEQF
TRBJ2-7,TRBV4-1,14,ASSQTHPLGPYEQY
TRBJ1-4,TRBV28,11,ASRGQKVEKLF